The 7 T cell receptor beta chains below come from one sample, sequenced in a study of shared clonotypes between healthy human individuals. The assay was immunoSEQ multiplex PCR, and TCRdb's table has in-frame clones only and misses some. The data contain hundreds of thousands of clones, roughly four fifths of them singletons. The sequencing input was PBMCs. Receptors originate from a woman between 40 and 55 years old in good health. Some clones in this sample may be carry-over from other donors' samples.

This chain uses TRBV18 with TRBJ1-1; possible D gene TRBD1, 5 bases. Germline assignment: CDR1 KGHSH and CDR2 LQKENI. V was trimmed by 4 bases and J by 0 bases, leaving 9 bases between them. The CDR3 extends over 14 amino acids. In DNA form, the CDR3 reads TGTGCCAGCTCACGTCGGGGCATGAACACTGAAGCTTTCTTT. Its protein is CASSRRGMNTEAFF.

J is TRBJ1-1 and V is TRBV19, with 8 bases identical to TRBD1. The V gene end was trimmed by 7 bases and the J gene end by 10 bases; junction bases not matched to a gene: 8. CDR3 length: 12 residues. The germline gives CDR1 LNHDA, CDR2 SQIVND (reference sequence). This chain's CDR3 is CASNRGTQGAFF. As DNA, the CDR3 is TGTGCCAGTAACAGGGGGACTCAAGGAGCTTTCTTT.

The chain is built from TRBV5-1 and TRBJ2-7; TRBD1 matches at 10 bases. CDR1 SGHRS and CDR2 YFSETQ come from the germline V gene. V was pared by 0 bases and J by 5 bases, with 2 bases of the junction left unmatched. CDR3 length: 14 amino acids. The CDR3 DNA sequence: TGCGCCAGCAGCTTGGGGACAGGGGGAAACGAGCAGTACTTC. Translation: CASSLGTGGNEQYF.

Comments on this clone: This may stem from a read error, because a much larger clone lies one nucleotide away. The CDR3 protein is CASSFSGNTEAFF. Here the CDR3 DNA reads TGTGCCAGCAGCTTTTCCGGGAACACTGAAGCTTTCTTT. This chain connects TRBV11-2 to TRBJ1-1; D is ambiguous. Germline-derived CDR1 and CDR2 are SGHAT and FQNNGV. Trimming stripped 3 bases from V and 1 base from J, with 6 bases between. There are 13 residues in the CDR3.

The V call is TRBV2, the J call TRBJ2-1; D is ambiguous. CDR1 and CDR2 from the germline V gene are SNHLY and FYNNEI. The V end was cut by 10 bases, the J end by 6 bases, with 16 bases between. The CDR3 is 13 residues long. As DNA, the CDR3 is TGTGCCAAGCATATACCGTCGGTCAATGAGCAGTTCTTC. Encoded protein: CAKHIPSVNEQFF.

This chain joins TRBV29-1 and TRBJ2-2, with TRBD2 identical over 11 bases. J lost 7 bases, V lost 5 bases, and 6 bases had no gene match. The germline V gene encodes CDR1 SQVTM and CDR2 ANQGSEA. This CDR3 has 14 residues. Here the CDR3 reads CSVQLAGVVGELFF. In DNA, the CDR3 is TGCAGCGTTCAACTAGCGGGAGTAGTCGGGGAGCTGTTTTTT.

This clone was observed at least ten times. Additional DNA sequences in this sample encode the identical CDR3. The rearrangement joins TRBV30 to TRBJ1-1; D gene ambiguous. Germline CDR1 GTSNPN, CDR2 SVGIG (reference sequence). Deletions cut 2 bases from V and 0 bases from J, with 10 bases between. This CDR3 comprises 14 residues. CDR3 sequence (DNA): TGTGCCTGGAGTCTTGGACGGTTGAACACTGAAGCTTTCTTT. It translates to CAWSLGRLNTEAFF.